This entry features one T cell receptor (beta chain) sequence. There are 16 residues in the CDR3. Germline V gene lookup returns CDR1 LNHDA and CDR2 SQIVND (reference sequence). Trimming removed 4 bases from V and 0 bases from J; junction bases left unmatched: 3. The data were taken from a study of blood T cell repertoires in COVID-19. Study in general: Specimens from acute and convalescent COVID-19 originated in the United States, Italy and Spain. Sample material is recorded as cDNA or gDNA derived from T cells, B-cell-depleted T cells, or PBMCs.

Authors' analysis steps: Reference gene primer amplification gave nucleated cell count estimates. Data came from immunoSEQ multiplex PCR; TCRdb stores just in-frame clones and leaves some out. The V and J calls and clone size are taken from that table; D and trimming were inferred from the DNA. The sample lists roughly 250,000 clones; roughly four fifths were seen once. The material sequenced was peripheral blood. The sequence came from a woman in her 70s with acute or convalescent COVID-19. The V and J genes are TRBV19 and TRBJ1-6; 7 bases agree with TRBD1. The CDR3 sequence is CASSRDRGSYNSPLHF. DNA of the CDR3: TGTGCCAGTAGTAGGGACAGAGGCTCCTATAATTCACCCCTCCACTTT.